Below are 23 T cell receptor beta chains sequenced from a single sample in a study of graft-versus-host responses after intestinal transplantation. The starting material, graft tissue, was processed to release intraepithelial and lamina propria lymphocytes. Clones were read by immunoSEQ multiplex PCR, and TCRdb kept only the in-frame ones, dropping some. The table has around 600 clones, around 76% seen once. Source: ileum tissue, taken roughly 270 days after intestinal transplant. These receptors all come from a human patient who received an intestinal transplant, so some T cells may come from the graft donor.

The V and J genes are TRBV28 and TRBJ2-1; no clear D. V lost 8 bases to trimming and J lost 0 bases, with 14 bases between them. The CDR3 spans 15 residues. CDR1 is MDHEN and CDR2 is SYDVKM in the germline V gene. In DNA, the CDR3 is TGTGCCAGCTTGAACCTGAAGAGCTCCTACAATGAGCAGTTCTTC. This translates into CASLNLKSSYNEQFF.

CDR3 protein: CASSIIGGSPYNEQFF. The CDR3 DNA sequence: TGTGCCAGTAGTATAATCGGCGGGAGCCCCTACAATGAGCAGTTCTTC. The chain combines TRBV19 with TRBJ2-1; 7 bases align to TRBD2. Losses at the gene ends were 2 bases for V and 2 bases for J; bases not matched to a gene: 6. Per germline, CDR1 LNHDA and CDR2 SQIVND (reference sequence). The CDR3 loop spans 16 amino acids.

Here the CDR3 DNA reads TGTGCCAGCAGCCAAGAGGTCTACAATGAGCAGTTCTTC. Translating gives CASSQEVYNEQFF. The genes are TRBV5-8 and TRBJ2-1; D is undetermined. Per germline, CDR1 SGHTS and CDR2 YDEGEE. V lost 4 bases and J 3 bases, leaving 8 bases between the germline ends. The CDR3 covers 13 residues.

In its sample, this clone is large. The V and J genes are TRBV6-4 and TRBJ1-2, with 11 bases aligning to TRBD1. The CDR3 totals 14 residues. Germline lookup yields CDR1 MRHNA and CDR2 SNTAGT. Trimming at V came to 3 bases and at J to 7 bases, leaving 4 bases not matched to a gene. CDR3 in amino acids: CASSEGQGASGYTF. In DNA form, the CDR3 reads TGTGCCAGCAGTGAAGGACAGGGGGCGTCTGGCTACACCTTC.

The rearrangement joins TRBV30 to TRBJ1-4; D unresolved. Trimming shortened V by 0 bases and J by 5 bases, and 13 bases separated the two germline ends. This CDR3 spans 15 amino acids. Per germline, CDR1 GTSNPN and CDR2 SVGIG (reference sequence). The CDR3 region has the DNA TGTGCCTGGAGTGTAGGAGGGAGAGAGAATGAAAAACTGTTTTTT. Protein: CAWSVGGRENEKLFF.

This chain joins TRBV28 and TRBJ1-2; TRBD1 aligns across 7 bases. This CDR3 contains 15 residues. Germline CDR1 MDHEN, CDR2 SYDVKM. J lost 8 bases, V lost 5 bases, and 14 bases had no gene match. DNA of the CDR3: TGTGCCAGCAGTCCATCTCCCGAGGGGGCGGGAGGCTACACCTTC. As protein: CASSPSPEGAGGYTF.

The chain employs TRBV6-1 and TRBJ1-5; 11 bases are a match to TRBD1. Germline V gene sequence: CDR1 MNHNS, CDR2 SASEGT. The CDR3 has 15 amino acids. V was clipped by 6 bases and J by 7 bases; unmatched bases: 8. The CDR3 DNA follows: TGTGCCAGCAGCTCGGGACAGGGGGAAGGACAGCCCCAGCATTTT. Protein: CASSSGQGEGQPQHF.

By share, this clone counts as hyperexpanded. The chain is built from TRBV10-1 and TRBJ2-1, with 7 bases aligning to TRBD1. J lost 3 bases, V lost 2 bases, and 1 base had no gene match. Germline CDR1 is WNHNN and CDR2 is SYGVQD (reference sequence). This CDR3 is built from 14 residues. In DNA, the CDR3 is TGCGCCAGCAGTGAGGGACAGGACTACAATGAGCAGTTCTTC. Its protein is CASSEGQDYNEQFF.

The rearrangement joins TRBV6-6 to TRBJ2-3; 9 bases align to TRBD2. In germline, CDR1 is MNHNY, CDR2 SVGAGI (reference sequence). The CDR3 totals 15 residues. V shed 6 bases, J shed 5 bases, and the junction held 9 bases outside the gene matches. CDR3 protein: CASRQSGRFGDTQYF. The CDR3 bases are TGTGCCAGCAGGCAAAGCGGGAGGTTCGGAGATACGCAGTATTTT.

The CDR3 loop reads CASTSGAQETQYF. Here the CDR3 DNA reads TGTGCCAGCACTAGCGGGGCGCAAGAGACCCAGTACTTC. This chain joins TRBV28 and TRBJ2-5; 9 nucleotides align to TRBD2. The CDR3 totals 13 residues. The germline gives CDR1 MDHEN, CDR2 SYDVKM. Trimming removed 7 bases from V and 2 bases from J; junction bases left unmatched: 2.

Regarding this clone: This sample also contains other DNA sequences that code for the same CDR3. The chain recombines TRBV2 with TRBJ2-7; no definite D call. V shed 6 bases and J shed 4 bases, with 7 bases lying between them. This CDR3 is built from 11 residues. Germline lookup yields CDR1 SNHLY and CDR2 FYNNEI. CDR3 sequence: CASRGHYEQYF. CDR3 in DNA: TGTGCCAGCAGGGGCCATTACGAGCAGTACTTC.

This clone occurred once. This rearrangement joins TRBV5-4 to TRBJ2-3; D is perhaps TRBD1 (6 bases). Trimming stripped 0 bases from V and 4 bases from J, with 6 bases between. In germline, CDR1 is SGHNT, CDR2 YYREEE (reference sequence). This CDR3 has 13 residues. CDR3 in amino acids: CASSLDRADTQYF. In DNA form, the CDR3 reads TGTGCCAGCAGCTTGGACAGGGCAGATACGCAGTATTTT.

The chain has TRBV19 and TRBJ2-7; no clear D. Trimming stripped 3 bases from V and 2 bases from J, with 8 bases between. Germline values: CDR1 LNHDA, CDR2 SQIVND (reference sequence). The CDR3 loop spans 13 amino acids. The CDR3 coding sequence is TGTGCCAGTAGTATTGTCGGCACCTACGAGCAGTACTTC. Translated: CASSIVGTYEQYF.

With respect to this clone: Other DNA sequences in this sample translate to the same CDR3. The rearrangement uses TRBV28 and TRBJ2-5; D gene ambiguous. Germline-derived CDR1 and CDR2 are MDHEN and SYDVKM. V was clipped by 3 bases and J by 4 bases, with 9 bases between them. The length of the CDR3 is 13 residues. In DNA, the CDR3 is TGTGCCAGCAGTTTTTCCGGCGGAGAGACCCAGTACTTC. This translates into CASSFSGGETQYF.

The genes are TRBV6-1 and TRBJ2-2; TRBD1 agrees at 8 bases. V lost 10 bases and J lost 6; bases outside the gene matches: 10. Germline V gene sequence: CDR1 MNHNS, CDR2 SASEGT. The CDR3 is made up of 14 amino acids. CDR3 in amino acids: CATMTGEGSGELFF. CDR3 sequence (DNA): TGTGCCACCATGACAGGGGAAGGGTCCGGGGAGCTGTTTTTT.

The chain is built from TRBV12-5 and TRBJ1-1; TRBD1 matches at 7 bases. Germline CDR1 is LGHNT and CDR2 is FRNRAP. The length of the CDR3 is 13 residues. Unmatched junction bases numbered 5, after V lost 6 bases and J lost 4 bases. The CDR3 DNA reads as TGTGCTAGTGGACAGGGGATGGGCACTGAAGCTTTCTTT. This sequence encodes CASGQGMGTEAFF.

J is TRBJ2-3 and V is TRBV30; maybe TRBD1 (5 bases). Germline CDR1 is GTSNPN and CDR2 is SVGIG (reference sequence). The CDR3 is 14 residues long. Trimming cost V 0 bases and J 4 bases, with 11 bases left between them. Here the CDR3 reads CAWSVPGKADTQYF. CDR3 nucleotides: TGTGCCTGGAGTGTACCAGGGAAGGCAGATACGCAGTATTTT.

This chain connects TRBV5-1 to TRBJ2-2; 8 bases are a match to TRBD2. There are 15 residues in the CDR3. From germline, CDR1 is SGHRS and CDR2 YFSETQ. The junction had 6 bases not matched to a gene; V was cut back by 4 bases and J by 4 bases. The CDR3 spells CASSEAGVGTGELFF. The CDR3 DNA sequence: TGCGCCAGCAGCGAAGCGGGAGTCGGCACCGGGGAGCTGTTTTTT.

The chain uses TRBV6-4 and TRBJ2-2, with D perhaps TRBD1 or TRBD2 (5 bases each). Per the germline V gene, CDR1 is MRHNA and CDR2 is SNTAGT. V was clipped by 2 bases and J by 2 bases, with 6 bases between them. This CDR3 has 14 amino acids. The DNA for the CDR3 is TGTGCCAGCAGTGACCGGGACAACACCGGGGAGCTGTTTTTT. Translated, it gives CASSDRDNTGELFF.

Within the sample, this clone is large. The CDR3 spells CASSQDVAGGYEQYF. The DNA of the CDR3 is TGTGCCAGCAGCCAAGATGTAGCGGGAGGATACGAGCAGTACTTC. V and J are TRBV4-2 and TRBJ2-7, with 10 bases aligning to TRBD2. The CDR3 spans 15 residues. Germline V gene lookup returns CDR1 LGHNA and CDR2 YNFKEQ. With 0 bases clipped from V and 4 bases from J, the junction kept 3 bases outside the gene matches.

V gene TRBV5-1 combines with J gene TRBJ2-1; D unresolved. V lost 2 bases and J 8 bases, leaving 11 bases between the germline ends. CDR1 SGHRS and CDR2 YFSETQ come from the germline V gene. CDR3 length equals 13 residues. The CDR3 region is CASSFYSGDEQFF. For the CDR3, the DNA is TGCGCCAGCAGCTTCTATTCGGGCGATGAGCAGTTCTTC.

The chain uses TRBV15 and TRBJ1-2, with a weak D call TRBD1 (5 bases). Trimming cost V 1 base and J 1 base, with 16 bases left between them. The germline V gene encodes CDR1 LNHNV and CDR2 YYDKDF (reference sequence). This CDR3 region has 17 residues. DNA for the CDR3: TGTGCCACCAGCAGAGGGGAGTCGACAGAAGATAACTATGGCTACACCTTC. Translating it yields CATSRGESTEDNYGYTF.

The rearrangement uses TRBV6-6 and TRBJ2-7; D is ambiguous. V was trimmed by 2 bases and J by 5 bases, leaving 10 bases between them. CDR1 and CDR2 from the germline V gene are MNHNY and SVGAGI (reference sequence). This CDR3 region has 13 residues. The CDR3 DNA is TGTGCCAGCAGTTACCAGGACCGGGACGAGCAGTACTTC. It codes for CASSYQDRDEQYF.